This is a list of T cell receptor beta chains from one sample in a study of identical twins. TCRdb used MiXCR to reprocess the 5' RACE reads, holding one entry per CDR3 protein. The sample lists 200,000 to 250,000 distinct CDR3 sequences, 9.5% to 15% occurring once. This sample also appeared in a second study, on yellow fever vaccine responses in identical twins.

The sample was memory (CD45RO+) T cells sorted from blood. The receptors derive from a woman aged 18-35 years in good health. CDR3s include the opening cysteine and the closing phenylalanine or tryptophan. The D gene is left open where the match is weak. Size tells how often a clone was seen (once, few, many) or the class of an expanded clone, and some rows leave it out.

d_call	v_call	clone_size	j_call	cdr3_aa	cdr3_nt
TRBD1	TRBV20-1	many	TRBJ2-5	CSARTGNQETQYF	TGCAGTGCAAGGACAGGGAACCAAGAGACCCAGTACTTC
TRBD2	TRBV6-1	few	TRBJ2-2	CASANPGLAGELFF	TGTGCCAGCGCTAACCCAGGACTAGCTGGGGAGCTGTTTTTT
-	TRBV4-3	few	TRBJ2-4	CASSQAQTETMIQYF	TGCGCCAGCAGCCAAGCACAGACTGAAACGATGATTCAGTACTTC
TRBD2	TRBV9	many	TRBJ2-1	CASSPPGLAGVNEQFF	TGTGCCAGCAGCCCCCCAGGTTTAGCGGGAGTCAATGAGCAGTTCTTC
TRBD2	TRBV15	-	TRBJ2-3	CATTPTGGSTDTQYF	TGTGCCACCACCCCGACGGGGGGGAGCACAGATACGCAGTATTTT
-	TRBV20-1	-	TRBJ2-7	CSGGGRTHEQYF	TGCAGCGGGGGCGGGAGAACCCACGAGCAGTACTTC
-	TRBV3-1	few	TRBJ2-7	CASGRQSSYEQYF	TGTGCCAGCGGAAGACAGAGCTCCTACGAGCAGTACTTC
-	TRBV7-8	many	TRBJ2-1	CASSSAGSYNEQFF	TGTGCCAGCAGCTCGGCAGGTTCCTACAATGAGCAGTTCTTC
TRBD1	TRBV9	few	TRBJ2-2	CASSVAGTGSGELFF	TGTGCCAGCAGCGTAGCCGGGACAGGGTCCGGGGAGCTGTTTTTT
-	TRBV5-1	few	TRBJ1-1	CASSPPGTSNTEAFF	TGCGCCAGCAGCCCCCCCGGGACATCGAACACTGAAGCTTTCTTT
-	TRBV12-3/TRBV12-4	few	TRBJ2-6	CASSPRVFSGANVLTF	TGTGCCAGCAGCCCAAGGGTGTTCTCTGGGGCCAACGTCCTGACTTTC
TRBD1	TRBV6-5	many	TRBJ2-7	CASSLSTGFYEQYF	TGTGCCAGCAGTTTATCGACAGGGTTCTACGAGCAGTACTTC
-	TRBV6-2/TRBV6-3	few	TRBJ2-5	CASTLGGGRVVETQYF	TGTGCCAGCACCTTGGGCGGTGGCCGCGTAGTGGAGACCCAGTACTTC
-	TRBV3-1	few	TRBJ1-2	CASSQGSGGKGYGYTF	TGTGCCAGCAGCCAAGGGTCCGGGGGTAAGGGCTATGGCTACACCTTC
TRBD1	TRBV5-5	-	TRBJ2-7	CAMSRGQAFDEQYF	TGTGCCATGAGCCGGGGACAGGCTTTCGACGAGCAGTACTTC
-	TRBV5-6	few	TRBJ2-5	CASSVRTHGETQYF	TGTGCCAGCAGCGTTAGGACACACGGGGAGACCCAGTACTTC
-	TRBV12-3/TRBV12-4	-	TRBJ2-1	CASSPLRGSREQFF	TGTGCCAGCAGTCCGCTGAGGGGGAGCCGGGAGCAGTTCTTC
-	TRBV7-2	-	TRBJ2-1	CASSRLGDKNNEQFF	TGTGCCAGCAGCCGCTTAGGGGACAAAAACAATGAGCAGTTCTTC